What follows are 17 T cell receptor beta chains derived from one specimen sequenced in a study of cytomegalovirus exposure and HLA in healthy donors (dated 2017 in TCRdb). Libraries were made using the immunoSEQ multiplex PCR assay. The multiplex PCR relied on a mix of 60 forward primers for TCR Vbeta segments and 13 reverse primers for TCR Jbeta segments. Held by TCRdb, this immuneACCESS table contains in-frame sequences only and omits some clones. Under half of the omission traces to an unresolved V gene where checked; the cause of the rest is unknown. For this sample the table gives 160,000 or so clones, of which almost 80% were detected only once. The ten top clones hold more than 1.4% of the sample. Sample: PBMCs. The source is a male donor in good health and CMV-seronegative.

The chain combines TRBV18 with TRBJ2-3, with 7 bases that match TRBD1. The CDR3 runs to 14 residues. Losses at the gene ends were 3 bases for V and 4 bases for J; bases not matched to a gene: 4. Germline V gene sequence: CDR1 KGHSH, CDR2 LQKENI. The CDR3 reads CASSPDRWPDTQYF. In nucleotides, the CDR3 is TGTGCCAGCTCACCGGACAGGTGGCCAGATACGCAGTATTTT.

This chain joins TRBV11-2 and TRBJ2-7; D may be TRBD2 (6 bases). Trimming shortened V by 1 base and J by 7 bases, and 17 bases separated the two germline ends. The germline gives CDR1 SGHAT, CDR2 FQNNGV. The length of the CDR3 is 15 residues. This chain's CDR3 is CASSLVGLAGGEQYF. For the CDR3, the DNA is TGTGCCAGCAGCTTAGTAGGACTCGCAGGAGGGGAGCAGTACTTC.

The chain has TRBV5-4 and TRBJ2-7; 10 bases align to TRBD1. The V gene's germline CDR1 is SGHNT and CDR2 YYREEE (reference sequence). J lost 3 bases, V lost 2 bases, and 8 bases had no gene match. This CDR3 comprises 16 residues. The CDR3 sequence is CASSFEEGDRGYEQYF. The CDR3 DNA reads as TGTGCCAGCAGCTTCGAGGAGGGGGACAGGGGCTACGAGCAGTACTTC.

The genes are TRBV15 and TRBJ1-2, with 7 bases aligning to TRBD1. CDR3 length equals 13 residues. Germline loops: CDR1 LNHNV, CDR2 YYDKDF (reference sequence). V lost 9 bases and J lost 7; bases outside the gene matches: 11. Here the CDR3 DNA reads TGTGCCACGGGGCAGGGCAGGGGGTTTGGCTACACCTTC. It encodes CATGQGRGFGYTF. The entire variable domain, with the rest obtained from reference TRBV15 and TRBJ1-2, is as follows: DAMVIQNPRYQVTQFGKPVTLSCSQTLNHNVMYWYQQKSSQAPKLLFHYYDKDFNNEADTPDNFQSRRPNTSFCFLDIRSPGLGDTAMYLCATGQGRGFGYTFGSGTRLTVV.

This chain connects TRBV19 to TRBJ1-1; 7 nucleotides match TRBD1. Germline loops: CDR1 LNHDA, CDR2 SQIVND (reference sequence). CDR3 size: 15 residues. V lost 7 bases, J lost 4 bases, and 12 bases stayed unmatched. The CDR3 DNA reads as TGTGCCAGTACCCAGGGGCCAGGGGGACCCACTGAAGCTTTCTTT. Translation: CASTQGPGGPTEAFF.

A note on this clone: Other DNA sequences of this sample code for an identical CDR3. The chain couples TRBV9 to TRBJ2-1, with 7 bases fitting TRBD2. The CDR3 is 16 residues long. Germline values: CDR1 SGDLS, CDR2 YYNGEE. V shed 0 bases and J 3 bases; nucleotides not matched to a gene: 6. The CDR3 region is CASSVAGQRGYNEQFF. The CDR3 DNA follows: TGTGCCAGCAGCGTAGCCGGCCAGCGGGGCTACAATGAGCAGTTCTTC.

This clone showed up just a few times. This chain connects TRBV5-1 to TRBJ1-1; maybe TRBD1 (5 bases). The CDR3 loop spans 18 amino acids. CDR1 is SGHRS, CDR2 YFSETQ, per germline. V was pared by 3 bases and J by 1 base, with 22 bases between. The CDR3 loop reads CASSWGLSGPIENTEAFF. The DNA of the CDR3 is TGCGCCAGCAGCTGGGGACTCTCGGGACCCATTGAGAACACTGAAGCTTTCTTT. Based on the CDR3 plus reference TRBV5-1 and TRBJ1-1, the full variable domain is KAGVTQTPRYLIKTRGQQVTLSCSPISGHRSVSWYQQTPGQGLQFLFEYFSETQRNKGNFPGRFSGRQFSNSRSEMNVSTLELGDSALYLCASSWGLSGPIENTEAFFGQGTRLTVV.

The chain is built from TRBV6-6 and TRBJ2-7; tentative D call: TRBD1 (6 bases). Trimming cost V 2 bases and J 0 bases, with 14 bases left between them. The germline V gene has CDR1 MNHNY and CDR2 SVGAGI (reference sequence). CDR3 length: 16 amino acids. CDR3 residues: CASSYGTSGISYEQYF. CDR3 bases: TGTGCCAGCAGTTACGGGACATCGGGTATCTCCTACGAGCAGTACTTC.

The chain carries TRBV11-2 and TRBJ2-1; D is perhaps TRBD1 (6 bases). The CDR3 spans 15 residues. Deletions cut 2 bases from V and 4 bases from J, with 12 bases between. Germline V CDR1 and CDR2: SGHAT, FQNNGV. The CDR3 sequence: CASSLSGGRYNEQFF. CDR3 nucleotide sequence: TGTGCCAGCAGCTTAAGTGGGGGCCGATACAATGAGCAGTTCTTC.

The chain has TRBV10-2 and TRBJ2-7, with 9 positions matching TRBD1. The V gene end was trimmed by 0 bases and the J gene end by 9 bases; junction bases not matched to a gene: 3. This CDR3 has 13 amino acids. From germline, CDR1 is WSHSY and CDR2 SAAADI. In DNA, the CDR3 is TGCGCCAGCAGTGAGTCTATGACAGGGGGGCAGTACTTC. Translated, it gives CASSESMTGGQYF.

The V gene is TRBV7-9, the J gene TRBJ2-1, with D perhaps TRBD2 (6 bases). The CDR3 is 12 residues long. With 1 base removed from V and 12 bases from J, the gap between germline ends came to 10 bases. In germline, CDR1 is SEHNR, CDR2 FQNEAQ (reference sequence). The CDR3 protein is CASSLVEAGQFF. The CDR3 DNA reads TGTGCCAGCAGCTTAGTAGAAGCGGGGCAGTTCTTC.

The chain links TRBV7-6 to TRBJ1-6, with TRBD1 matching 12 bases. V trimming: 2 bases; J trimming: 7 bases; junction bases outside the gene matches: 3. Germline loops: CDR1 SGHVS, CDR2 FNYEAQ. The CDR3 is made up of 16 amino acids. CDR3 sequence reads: CASSLLGTGGNSPLHF. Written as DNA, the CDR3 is TGTGCCAGCAGCTTACTTGGGACAGGGGGCAATTCACCCCTCCACTTT.

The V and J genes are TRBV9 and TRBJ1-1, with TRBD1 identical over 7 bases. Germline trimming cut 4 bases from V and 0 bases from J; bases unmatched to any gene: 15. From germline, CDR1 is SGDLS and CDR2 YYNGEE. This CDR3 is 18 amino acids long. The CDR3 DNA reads TGTGCCAGCAGCTCCCCCCTTAACCCGGACAGGCTGAACACTGAAGCTTTCTTT. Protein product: CASSSPLNPDRLNTEAFF.

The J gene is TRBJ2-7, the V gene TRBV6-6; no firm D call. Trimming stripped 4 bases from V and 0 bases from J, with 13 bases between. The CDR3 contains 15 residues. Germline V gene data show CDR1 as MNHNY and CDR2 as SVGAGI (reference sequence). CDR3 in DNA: TGTGCCAGCAGTTCGGTAGGCGGAAACTCCTACGAGCAGTACTTC. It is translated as CASSSVGGNSYEQYF.

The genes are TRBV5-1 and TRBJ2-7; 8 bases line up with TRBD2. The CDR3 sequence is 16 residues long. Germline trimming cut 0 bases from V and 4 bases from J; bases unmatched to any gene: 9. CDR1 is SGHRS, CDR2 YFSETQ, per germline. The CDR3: CASSLGGSGNFYEQYF. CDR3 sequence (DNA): TGCGCCAGCAGCTTGGGGGGTAGCGGGAACTTTTACGAGCAGTACTTC.

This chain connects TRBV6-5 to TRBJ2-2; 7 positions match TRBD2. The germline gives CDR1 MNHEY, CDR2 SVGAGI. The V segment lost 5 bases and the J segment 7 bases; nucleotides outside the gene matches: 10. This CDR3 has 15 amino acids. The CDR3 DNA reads TGTGCCAGCAGTCAGGCCGGAGGGAGGGGCGGGGAGCTGTTTTTT. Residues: CASSQAGGRGGELFF.

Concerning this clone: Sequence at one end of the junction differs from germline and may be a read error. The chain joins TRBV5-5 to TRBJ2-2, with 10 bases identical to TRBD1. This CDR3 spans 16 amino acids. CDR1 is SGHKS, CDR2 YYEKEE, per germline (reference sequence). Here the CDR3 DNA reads TGTGCCAGCAACTTGGGGACAGGGGAAAACACCGGGGAGCTGTTTTTT. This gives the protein CASNLGTGENTGELFF. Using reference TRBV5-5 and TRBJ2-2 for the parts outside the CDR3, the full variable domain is DAGVTQSPTHLIKTRGQQVTLRCSPISGHKSVSWYQQVLGQGPQFIFQYYEKEERGRGNFPDRFSARQFPNYSSELNVNALLLGDSALYLCASNLGTGENTGELFFGEGSRLTVL.